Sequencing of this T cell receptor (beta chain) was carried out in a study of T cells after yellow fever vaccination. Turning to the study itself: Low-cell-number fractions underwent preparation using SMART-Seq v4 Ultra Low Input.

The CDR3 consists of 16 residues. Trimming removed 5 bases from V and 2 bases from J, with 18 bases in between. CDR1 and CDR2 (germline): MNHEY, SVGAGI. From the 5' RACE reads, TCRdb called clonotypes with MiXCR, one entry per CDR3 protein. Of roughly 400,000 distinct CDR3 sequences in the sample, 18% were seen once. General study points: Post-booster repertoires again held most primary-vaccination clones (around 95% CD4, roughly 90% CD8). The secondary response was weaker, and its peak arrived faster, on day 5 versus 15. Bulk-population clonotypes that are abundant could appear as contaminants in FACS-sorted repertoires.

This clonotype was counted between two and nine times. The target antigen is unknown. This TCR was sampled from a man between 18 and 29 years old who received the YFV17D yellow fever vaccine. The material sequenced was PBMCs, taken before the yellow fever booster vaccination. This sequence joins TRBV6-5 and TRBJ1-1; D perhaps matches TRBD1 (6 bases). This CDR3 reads CASSTRIAGVNTEAFF. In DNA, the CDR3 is TGTGCCAGCAGTACCCGAATCGCAGGGGTTAACACTGAAGCTTTCTTT.